This entry lists 6 T cell receptor beta chains sequenced from one sample in a study of neurological immune-mediated disorders (dated by TCRdb to 2018 to 2020). Libraries were made using 5' RACE. These reads were obtained on an Illumina HiSeq 2500. TCRdb trimmed public reads at Q25 via fastp, called clones via MiXCR and kept in-frame beta chains. Rows with one shared CDR3 protein collapse into an entry with the most common genes and DNA. In this sample the table shows 75,000 to 90,000 distinct CDR3 sequences, 10% of which occur a single time. Clones ranked in the top ten supply 1.8% of the sample. Material for sequencing was PBMCs. These receptors all stem from a man aged 35 to 55 in good health.

There are many counts of this clonotype. V and J are TRBV20-1 and TRBJ2-3, with TRBD1 matching over 8 bases. This CDR3 has 15 amino acids. Germline V gene lookup returns CDR1 DFQATT and CDR2 SNEGSKA (reference sequence). V was clipped by 3 bases and J by 4 bases; unmatched bases: 9. The CDR3 reads CSASQSQTGADTQYF. DNA for the CDR3: TGCAGTGCTAGCCAAAGCCAGACAGGGGCAGATACGCAGTATTTT.

In this sample, this clonotype turned up many times. The chain employs TRBV2 and TRBJ1-5; D remains ambiguous. Germline V CDR1 and CDR2: SNHLY, FYNNEI. CDR3 length equals 13 residues. V was cut by 6 bases and J by 1 base, with 7 bases left in between. The CDR3 coding sequence is TGTGCCAGCAGCGCTAGGAGCAATCAGCCCCAGCATTTT. This sequence encodes CASSARSNQPQHF.

This clonotype has a count of ten or more. The chain carries TRBV5-1 and TRBJ2-5; D gene uncertain. The CDR3 has 15 amino acids. V was shortened by 0 bases and J by 4 bases, with 13 bases between the two germline ends. CDR1 is SGHRS, CDR2 YFSETQ, per germline. For the CDR3, the DNA is TGCGCCAGCAGCTTGGACAGCCGGTTCGGAGAGACCCAGTACTTC. Translating gives CASSLDSRFGETQYF.

This clonotype was counted at least ten times. This sequence joins TRBV5-1 and TRBJ2-3; 7 bases line up with TRBD2. CDR3 size: 16 residues. V gave up 0 bases and J gave up 4 bases; unmatched junction bases: 8. Germline assignment: CDR1 SGHRS and CDR2 YFSETQ. The CDR3 region is CASSLDGQGGADTQYF. The CDR3 DNA sequence: TGCGCCAGCAGCTTGGATGGGCAGGGAGGGGCAGATACGCAGTATTTT.

This clonotype has just a few counts. The chain uses TRBV29-1 and TRBJ2-7; TRBD2 aligns across 7 bases. The CDR3 sequence is 12 residues long. Germline CDR1 SQVTM, CDR2 ANQGSEA. J gave up 5 bases and V 2 bases, and 3 bases lay outside the gene matches. The DNA of the CDR3 is TGCAGCGTTGAACGGGGAGGGAACGAGCAGTACTTC. Translating gives CSVERGGNEQYF.

This clonotype showed up many times. The chain carries TRBV20-1 and TRBJ2-1; tentatively, D is TRBD1 (5 bases). CDR1 is DFQATT, CDR2 SNEGSKA, per germline (reference sequence). CDR3 length: 17 residues. The V end was cut by 2 bases, the J end by 8 bases, with 25 bases between. The CDR3 loop is CSARNYYDSTWGYEQFF. As DNA, the CDR3 is TGCAGTGCTAGAAACTACTACGACAGCACTTGGGGATATGAGCAGTTCTTC.